Each of the 26 T cell receptor beta chains below was sequenced from the same sample in a study of radiation and T cells in renal cell carcinoma (dated by TCRdb to about 2020). The time point label, as the study defines it: baseline pretreatment blood. Explained via the paper, the treatment or condition label denotes: 15 Gy SBRT to primary tumor, nephrectomy 4 weeks later. Library creation used the immunoSEQ multiplex PCR assay. TCRdb mirrors the immuneACCESS table, restricted to in-frame sequences. Some clones are absent from its copies; in checked studies, under half trace to an unresolved V gene, and the reason for the others is unknown. Counted in this sample were around 140,000 clones; roughly 85% of them appeared once. Together, the top ten hold under 30% of the sample. The sample here was blood, taken from a patient whose treatment included radiotherapy and nephrectomy. Source of these receptors: a woman in her forties or fifties with renal cell carcinoma.

The chain employs TRBV28 and TRBJ2-7; D may be TRBD1 (6 bases). The CDR3 is 15 residues long. Germline V gives CDR1 MDHEN, CDR2 SYDVKM. V was shortened by 5 bases and J by 2 bases, with 16 bases between the two germline ends. The CDR3 sequence is CASSHPKTGPYEQYF. In nucleotides, the CDR3 is TGTGCCAGCAGTCACCCTAAGACAGGACCCTACGAGCAGTACTTC.

As regards this clone: Other DNA variants within this sample encode the same CDR3. The chain carries TRBV7-2 and TRBJ2-7; 7 bases map to TRBD1. Per the germline V gene, CDR1 is SGHTA and CDR2 is FQGNSA. Trimming cost V 6 bases and J 0 bases; bases outside gene matches: 2. The CDR3 has 13 residues. The CDR3 DNA reads TGTGCCAGCAGTTGGGACAGCTCCTACGAGCAGTACTTC. Amino acids: CASSWDSSYEQYF.

The chain couples TRBV6-5 to TRBJ2-2, with TRBD2 as a possible D gene (6 bases). With 5 bases removed from V and 0 bases from J, the gap between germline ends came to 10 bases. The CDR3 sequence is 15 residues long. Germline assignment: CDR1 MNHEY and CDR2 SVGAGI. Written as DNA, the CDR3 is TGTGCCAGCAGTCTCGGGACTCCGAACACCGGGGAGCTGTTTTTT. Translating it yields CASSLGTPNTGELFF.

This clone appeared once. CDR3 sequence: CASSVPKQGPDTDTQYF. DNA of the CDR3: TGTGCCAGCAGCGTACCGAAACAGGGACCTGACACAGATACGCAGTATTTT. This chain connects TRBV9 to TRBJ2-3; D may be TRBD1 (6 bases). Germline V gives CDR1 SGDLS, CDR2 YYNGEE. The length of the CDR3 is 17 residues. Trimming took off 1 base at V and 2 bases at J, with 17 bases between the two ends.

The V call is TRBV7-2, the J call TRBJ1-1, with a weak D call TRBD1 (6 bases). V was clipped by 1 base and J by 1 base, with 10 bases between them. The CDR3 is 15 residues long. Per the germline V gene, CDR1 is SGHTA and CDR2 is FQGNSA. The CDR3 loop is CASSLVTTGNTEAFF. CDR3 coding DNA: TGTGCCAGCAGCTTAGTAACGACAGGGAACACTGAAGCTTTCTTT.

The chain uses TRBV6-5 and TRBJ1-1, with 7 bases lining up with TRBD1. The CDR3 has 15 residues. CDR1 and CDR2 (germline): MNHEY, SVGAGI. Trimming cost V 5 bases and J 6 bases; bases outside gene matches: 12. CDR3 sequence: CASSTDRVLSAEAFF. The CDR3 coding sequence is TGTGCCAGCAGTACCGACAGGGTGTTAAGCGCTGAAGCTTTCTTT.

The genes are TRBV4-3 and TRBJ2-7; D may correspond to TRBD1 or TRBD2 (6 bases each). There are 16 residues in the CDR3. Trimming took 0 bases from V and 3 from J, leaving 15 bases between them. The germline V gene has CDR1 LGHNA and CDR2 YSLEER. Written as DNA, the CDR3 is TGCGCCAGCAGCCAAGAATGGAGGGGGGAGCTCTACGAGCAGTACTTC. Amino acids: CASSQEWRGELYEQYF.

This sequence joins TRBV6-5 and TRBJ1-4; TRBD1 might be the D (6 bases). The CDR3 consists of 15 residues. CDR1 is MNHEY, CDR2 SVGAGI, per germline. Trimming shortened V by 2 bases and J by 2 bases, and 9 bases separated the two germline ends. CDR3 DNA: TGTGCCAGCAGTTACGACAGGAGCACTAATGAAAAACTGTTTTTT. This codes for CASSYDRSTNEKLFF.

The gene calls are TRBV9 and TRBJ1-1; D gene uncertain. The CDR3 runs to 14 residues. Germline V gene sequence: CDR1 SGDLS, CDR2 YYNGEE. Between the trimmed V and J ends, which lost 0 bases and 1 base, there was a span of 7 bases. The CDR3 loop is CASSVGLSNTEAFF. In DNA form, the CDR3 reads TGTGCCAGCAGCGTAGGCCTTTCGAACACTGAAGCTTTCTTT. Variable domain in full (rest from reference TRBV9 and TRBJ1-1): DSGVTQTPKHLITATGQRVTLRCSPRSGDLSVYWYQQSLDQGLQFLIQYYNGEERAKGNILERFSAQQFPDLHSELNLSSLELGDSALYFCASSVGLSNTEAFFGQGTRLTVV.

The genes are TRBV19 and TRBJ2-7, with D unclear. This CDR3 comprises 15 residues. CDR1 LNHDA and CDR2 SQIVND come from the germline V gene (reference sequence). The ends were cut back, 4 bases at V and 2 bases at J, with 15 bases in the middle. Written as DNA, the CDR3 is TGTGCCAGTAGTACCCACCCAGAACCCCCCTACGAGCAGTACTTC. It codes for CASSTHPEPPYEQYF.

The rearrangement links TRBV30 to TRBJ2-1; TRBD2 matches at 9 bases. CDR1 GTSNPN and CDR2 SVGIG come from the germline V gene (reference sequence). V lost 4 bases, J lost 9 bases, and 7 bases stayed unmatched. The CDR3 has 13 amino acids. CDR3 loop: CAWKRGGAGEQFF. DNA of the CDR3: TGTGCCTGGAAACGCGGGGGGGCAGGTGAGCAGTTCTTC.

This clone was picked up one time. The gene calls are TRBV18 and TRBJ1-1, with D unresolved. Per the germline V gene, CDR1 is KGHSH and CDR2 is LQKENI. The CDR3 spans 13 residues. Trimming left V 8 bases short and J 7 bases short, with 17 bases between. The CDR3 DNA follows: TGTGCCAGCCCGAAAACAACGGACGGTGAAGCTTTCTTT. Translating gives CASPKTTDGEAFF.

In its sample, this clone was seen once. The V and J genes are TRBV4-3 and TRBJ2-7, with 8 positions matching TRBD2. The CDR3 length is 16 residues. Per germline, CDR1 LGHNA and CDR2 YSLEER. Germline trimming cut 0 bases from V and 5 bases from J; bases unmatched to any gene: 9. The CDR3 DNA reads TGCGCCAGCAGCCAAGATCTCGGGAGGGAGGCCAACGAGCAGTACTTC. It yields the protein CASSQDLGREANEQYF.

The chain links TRBV5-1 to TRBJ2-7; TRBD2 matches 15 bases. The CDR3 runs 17 residues. Germline CDR1 is SGHRS and CDR2 is YFSETQ. Trimming removed 5 bases from V and 2 bases from J; junction bases left unmatched: 8. The CDR3 region has the DNA TGCGCCAGCAGGCCGGGACTAGCGGGAGGAACCACCTACGAGCAGTACTTC. It specifies CASRPGLAGGTTYEQYF.

This clone came up a few times. V gene TRBV19 combines with J gene TRBJ1-5; D uncertain. The CDR3 is made up of 13 amino acids. Germline values: CDR1 LNHDA, CDR2 SQIVND (reference sequence). V lost 0 bases and J 7 bases, leaving 7 bases between the germline ends. CDR3 in DNA: TGTGCCAGTAGTATAGAAAGGAGCCAGCCCCAGCATTTT. This encodes CASSIERSQPQHF.

In its sample, this clone was seen once. The chain links TRBV5-1 to TRBJ2-3; either TRBD1 or TRBD2 may fit D (5 bases each). Trimming cost V 4 bases and J 6 bases, with 18 bases left between them. The germline V gene has CDR1 SGHRS and CDR2 YFSETQ. This CDR3 has 15 residues. The CDR3 region is CASSPDISEGDTQYF. The CDR3 DNA reads TGCGCCAGCAGCCCGGACATTTCCGAGGGGGATACGCAGTATTTT.

This clone showed up just a few times. In DNA form, the CDR3 reads TGTGCCAGCAGCTTGGTAGCGGGGTACAATGAGCAGTTCTTC. Translating it yields CASSLVAGYNEQFF. The gene calls are TRBV5-4 and TRBJ2-1, with 8 positions matching TRBD2. Trimming removed 0 bases from V and 4 bases from J; junction bases left unmatched: 0. The germline gives CDR1 SGHNT, CDR2 YYREEE (reference sequence). The CDR3 runs to 14 residues.

A remark on this clone: This sample includes further DNA sequences coding for the same CDR3. The rearrangement joins TRBV28 to TRBJ1-2, with D perhaps TRBD1 (5 bases). V gave up 6 bases and J gave up 4 bases, with 15 bases separating them. Germline V lookup: CDR1 MDHEN, CDR2 SYDVKM. The CDR3 has 14 amino acids. The CDR3 loop is CASSPLDGGYGYTF. The CDR3 DNA reads TGTGCCAGCAGCCCTTTGGATGGGGGCTATGGCTACACCTTC.

The chain carries TRBV9 and TRBJ2-5; a possible D gene is TRBD2 (6 bases). V was pared by 3 bases and J by 0 bases, with 15 bases between. The CDR3 is 16 residues long. Germline values: CDR1 SGDLS, CDR2 YYNGEE. In nucleotides, the CDR3 is TGTGCCAGCAGCGCGGGAGTCGGGCAGGACCAAGAGACCCAGTACTTC. The encoded protein is CASSAGVGQDQETQYF.

The chain is built from TRBV7-6 and TRBJ2-1, with TRBD2 matching over 9 bases. The CDR3 extends over 16 amino acids. The ends lost 5 bases at V and 8 bases at J; junction bases unmatched: 13. Germline assignment: CDR1 SGHVS and CDR2 FNYEAQ. CDR3 loop: CASSPIGGRAEDEQFF. CDR3 nucleotide sequence: TGTGCCAGCAGCCCCATTGGCGGGAGGGCCGAGGATGAGCAGTTCTTC.

V usage is TRBV11-2 and J usage is TRBJ2-7; 13 nucleotides agree with TRBD2. The CDR3 is 15 residues long. Germline CDR1 reads SGHAT; CDR2 reads FQNNGV. J lost 4 bases, V lost 1 base, and 1 base had no gene match. CDR3 loop: CASSLGLAGGYEQYF. For the CDR3, the DNA is TGTGCCAGCAGCTTAGGACTAGCGGGGGGTTACGAGCAGTACTTC. Full variable domain (remainder filled in from reference TRBV11-2 and TRBJ2-7): EAGVAQSPRYKIIEKRQSVAFWCNPISGHATLYWYQQILGQGPKLLIQFQNNGVVDDSQLPKDRFSAERLKGVDSTLKIQPAKLEDSAVYLCASSLGLAGGYEQYFGPGTRLTVT.

The CDR3 nucleotides read TGTGCCATCAGTGAGGGGTCTGGGGAAAAACTGTTTTTT. This translates into CAISEGSGEKLFF. The chain couples TRBV10-3 to TRBJ1-4; D unresolved. The V gene's germline CDR1 is ENHRY and CDR2 SYGVKD. The V end was cut by 2 bases, the J end by 8 bases, with 9 bases between. This CDR3 is 13 amino acids long.

A few counts support this clone. The CDR3 DNA reads TGTGCCAGCAGCCATGGCCCCGGGGGCGAGTACGAGCAGTACTTC. It yields the protein CASSHGPGGEYEQYF. This sequence joins TRBV6-6 and TRBJ2-7; D possibly uses TRBD1 or TRBD2 (6 bases each). The length of the CDR3 is 15 residues. Germline assignment: CDR1 MNHNY and CDR2 SVGAGI (reference sequence). Trimming took 6 bases from V and 4 from J, leaving 19 bases between them.

The CDR3 coding sequence is TGTGCCAGCAGCCCACCGGGGCCTTACGAGCAGTACTTC. This codes for CASSPPGPYEQYF. V gene TRBV11-2 combines with J gene TRBJ2-7; D assignment may be TRBD1 or TRBD2 (5 bases each). There are 13 residues in the CDR3. From germline, CDR1 is SGHAT and CDR2 FQNNGV. The germline V and J ends were trimmed by 5 bases and 4 bases, with 12 bases remaining between them.

V usage is TRBV7-2 and J usage is TRBJ2-5; 13 nucleotides align to TRBD2. The CDR3 is 18 residues long. V gave up 7 bases and J gave up 5 bases; unmatched junction bases: 16. Germline loops: CDR1 SGHTA, CDR2 FQGNSA. The CDR3 DNA follows: TGTGCCAGCACCCCGTATGGGACTAGCGGGGCCCTCGCTGAGACCCAGTACTTC. It encodes CASTPYGTSGALAETQYF.

This chain connects TRBV11-2 to TRBJ2-2; D is perhaps TRBD2 (6 bases). V lost 5 bases to trimming and J lost 4 bases, with 20 bases between them. Germline V gene sequence: CDR1 SGHAT, CDR2 FQNNGV. The CDR3 loop spans 17 amino acids. CDR3 loop: CASSRWGRGGATGELFF. CDR3 nucleotides: TGTGCCAGCAGCCGCTGGGGAAGGGGAGGTGCCACCGGGGAGCTGTTTTTT.